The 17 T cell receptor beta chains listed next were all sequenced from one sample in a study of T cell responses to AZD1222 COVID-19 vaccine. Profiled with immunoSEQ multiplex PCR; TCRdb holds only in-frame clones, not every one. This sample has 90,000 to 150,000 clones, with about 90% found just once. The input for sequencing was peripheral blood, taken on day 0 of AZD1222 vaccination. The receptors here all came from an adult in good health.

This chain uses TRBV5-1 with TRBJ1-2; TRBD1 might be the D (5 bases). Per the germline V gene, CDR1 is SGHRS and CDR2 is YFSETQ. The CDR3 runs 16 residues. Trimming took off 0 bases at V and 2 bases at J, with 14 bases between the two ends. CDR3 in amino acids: CASSLGWGVKNYGYTF. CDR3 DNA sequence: TGCGCCAGCAGCTTGGGGTGGGGGGTAAAAAACTATGGCTACACCTTC.

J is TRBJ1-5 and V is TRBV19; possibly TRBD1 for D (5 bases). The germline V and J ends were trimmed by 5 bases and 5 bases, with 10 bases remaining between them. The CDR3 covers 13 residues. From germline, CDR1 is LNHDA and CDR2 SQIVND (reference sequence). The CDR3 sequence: CASSGGDYQPQHF. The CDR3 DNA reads TGTGCCAGTAGTGGGGGAGACTATCAGCCCCAGCATTTT.

The CDR3 protein is CASSQTSREIYGYTF. The CDR3 nucleotides read TGTGCCAGCAGCCAAACCTCAAGGGAAATCTATGGCTACACCTTC. This sequence joins TRBV4-2 and TRBJ1-2; D is uncertain. Trimming removed 2 bases at V and 4 bases at J, with 14 bases between. The CDR3 sequence is 15 residues long. CDR1 and CDR2 from the germline V gene are LGHNA and YNFKEQ.

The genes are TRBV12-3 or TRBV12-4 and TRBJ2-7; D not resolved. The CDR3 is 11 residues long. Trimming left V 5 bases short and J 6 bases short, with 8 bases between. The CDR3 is CASSISTEQYF. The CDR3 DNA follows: TGTGCCAGCAGTATTTCGACCGAGCAGTACTTC.

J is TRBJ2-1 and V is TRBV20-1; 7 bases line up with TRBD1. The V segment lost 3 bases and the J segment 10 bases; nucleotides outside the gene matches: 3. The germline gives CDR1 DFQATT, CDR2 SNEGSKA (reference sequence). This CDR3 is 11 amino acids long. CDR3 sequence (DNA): TGCAGTGCTAGGAGGGGGCCCGAGCAGTTCTTC. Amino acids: CSARRGPEQFF.

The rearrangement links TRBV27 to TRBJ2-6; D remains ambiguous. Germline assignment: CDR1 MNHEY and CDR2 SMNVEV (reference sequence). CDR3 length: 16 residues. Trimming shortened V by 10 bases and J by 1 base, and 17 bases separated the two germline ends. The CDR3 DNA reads TGTGCCACCCGTTTTAGGGAACGGTCTGGGGCCAACGTCCTGACTTTC. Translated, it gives CATRFRERSGANVLTF.

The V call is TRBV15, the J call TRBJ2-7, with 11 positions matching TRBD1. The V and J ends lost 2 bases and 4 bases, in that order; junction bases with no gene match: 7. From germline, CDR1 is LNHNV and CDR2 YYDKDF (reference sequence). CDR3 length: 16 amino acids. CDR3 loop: CATSRPGQGGSYEQYF. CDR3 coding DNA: TGTGCCACCAGCAGACCGGGACAGGGGGGATCGTACGAGCAGTACTTC.

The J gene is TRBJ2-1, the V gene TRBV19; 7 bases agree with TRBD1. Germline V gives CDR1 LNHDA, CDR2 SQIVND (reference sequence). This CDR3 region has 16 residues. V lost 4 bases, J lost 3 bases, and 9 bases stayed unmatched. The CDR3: CASSTPGDRVYNEQFF. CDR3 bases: TGTGCCAGTAGTACGCCCGGGGACAGAGTCTACAATGAGCAGTTCTTC.

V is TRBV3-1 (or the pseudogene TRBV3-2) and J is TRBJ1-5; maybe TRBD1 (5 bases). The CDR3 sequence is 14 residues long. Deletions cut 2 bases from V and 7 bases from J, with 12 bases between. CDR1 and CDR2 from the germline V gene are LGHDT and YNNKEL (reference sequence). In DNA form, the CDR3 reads TGTGCCAGCAGCCAAACTGGAGCAGGGCAGCCCCAGCATTTT. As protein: CASSQTGAGQPQHF.

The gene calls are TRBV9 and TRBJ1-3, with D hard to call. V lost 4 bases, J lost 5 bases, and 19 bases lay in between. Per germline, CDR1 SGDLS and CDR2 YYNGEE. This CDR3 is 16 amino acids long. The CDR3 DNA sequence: TGTGCCAGCAGCCCCCGTTATTTCCAAAATAGAAACACCATATATTTT. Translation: CASSPRYFQNRNTIYF.

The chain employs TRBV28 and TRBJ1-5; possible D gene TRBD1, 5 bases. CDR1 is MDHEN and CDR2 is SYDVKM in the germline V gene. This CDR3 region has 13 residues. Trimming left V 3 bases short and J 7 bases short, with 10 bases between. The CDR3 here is CASSFGARQPQHF. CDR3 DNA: TGTGCCAGCAGTTTCGGGGCCAGGCAGCCCCAGCATTTT.

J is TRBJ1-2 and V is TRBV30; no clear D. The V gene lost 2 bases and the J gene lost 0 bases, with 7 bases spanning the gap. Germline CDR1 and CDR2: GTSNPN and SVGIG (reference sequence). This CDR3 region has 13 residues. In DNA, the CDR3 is TGTGCCTGGAGTCCAACCGCTAACTATGGCTACACCTTC. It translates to CAWSPTANYGYTF.

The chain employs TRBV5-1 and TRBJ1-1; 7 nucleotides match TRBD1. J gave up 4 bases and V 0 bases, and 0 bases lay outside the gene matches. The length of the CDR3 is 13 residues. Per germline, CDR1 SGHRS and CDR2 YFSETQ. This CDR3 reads CASSLDRGTEAFF. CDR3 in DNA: TGCGCCAGCAGCTTGGACAGGGGCACTGAAGCTTTCTTT.

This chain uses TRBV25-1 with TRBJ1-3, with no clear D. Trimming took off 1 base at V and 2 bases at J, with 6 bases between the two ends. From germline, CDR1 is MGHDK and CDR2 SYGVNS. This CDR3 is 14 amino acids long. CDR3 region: CASSELYPGNTIYF. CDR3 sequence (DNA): TGTGCCAGCAGTGAATTATACCCTGGAAACACCATATATTTT.

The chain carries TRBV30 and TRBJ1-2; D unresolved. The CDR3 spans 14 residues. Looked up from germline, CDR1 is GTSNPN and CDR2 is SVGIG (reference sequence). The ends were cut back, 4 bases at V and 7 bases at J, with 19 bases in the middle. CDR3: CAWNVARDVGGYTF. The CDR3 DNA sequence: TGTGCCTGGAACGTCGCGAGGGATGTAGGTGGCTACACCTTC.

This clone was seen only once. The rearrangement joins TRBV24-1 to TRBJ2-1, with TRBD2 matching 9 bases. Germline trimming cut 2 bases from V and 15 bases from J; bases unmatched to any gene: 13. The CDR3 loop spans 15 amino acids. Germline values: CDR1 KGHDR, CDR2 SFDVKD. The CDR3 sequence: CATSDSRDWRGGLFF. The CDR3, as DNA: TGTGCCACCAGTGATTCCAGGGATTGGCGGGGGGGATTGTTCTTC.

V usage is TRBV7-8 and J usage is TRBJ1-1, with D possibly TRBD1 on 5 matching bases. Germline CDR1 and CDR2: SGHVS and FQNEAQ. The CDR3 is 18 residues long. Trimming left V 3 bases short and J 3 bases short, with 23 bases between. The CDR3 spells CASSLRIGRGGSDTEAFF. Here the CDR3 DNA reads TGTGCCAGCAGCTTGAGGATTGGCCGGGGGGGATCTGACACTGAAGCTTTCTTT.